These T cell receptor beta chains were read from a single sample in a study of CD8+ T cells in alopecia areata. Sequencing used immunoSEQ multiplex PCR; TCRdb keeps in-frame clones, though not all of them. The table has about 130,000 clones, roughly 50% seen once. Sequenced here: CD8+ T cells sorted from blood, sampled at week 0. These receptor sequences come from a human donor with alopecia areata. Each CDR3 is given with its conserved first and last residue. The D gene is left open where the match is weak. Only some rows state a clone size, as once, few, many or a class for expanded clones.

V	D	J	size	CDR3	DNA
TRBV27	NA	TRBJ1-1	few	CASSLGRANTEAFF	TGTGCCAGCAGTTTGGGCAGGGCGAACACTGAAGCTTTCTTT
TRBV7-9	NA	TRBJ2-2	NA	CASSLASLLGLGTGELFF	TGTGCCAGCAGCTTAGCTTCTCTGTTGGGGCTCGGCACCGGGGAGCTGTTTTTT
TRBV6-5	TRBD1	TRBJ1-5	NA	CASPGGPNQPQHF	TGTGCCAGCCCAGGGGGACCCAATCAGCCCCAGCATTTT
TRBV27	NA	TRBJ1-4	NA	CASKGFWNEKLFF	TGTGCCAGCAAAGGGTTTTGGAATGAAAAACTGTTTTTT
TRBV6-5	NA	TRBJ2-3	few	CASRGTYTDTQYF	TGTGCCAGCAGGGGAACTTACACAGATACGCAGTATTTT
TRBV5-6	TRBD1	TRBJ2-7	NA	CASSNGDSSYEQYF	TGTGCCAGCAGCAATGGGGACAGCTCCTACGAGCAGTACTTC
TRBV2	NA	TRBJ1-2	NA	CASSESQIYGYTF	TGTGCCAGCAGTGAGTCCCAGATATATGGCTACACCTTC
TRBV5-6	NA	TRBJ1-5	few	CASQLGHSNQPQHF	TGTGCCAGTCAGCTGGGACACAGCAATCAGCCCCAGCATTTT
TRBV15	NA	TRBJ1-2	NA	CATSREGESGGHYGYTF	TGTGCCACCAGCAGAGAAGGGGAGAGCGGGGGCCACTATGGCTACACCTTC
TRBV14	NA	TRBJ2-7	NA	CASSQVPGKKYEQYF	TGTGCCAGCAGCCAAGTCCCGGGGAAGAAATACGAGCAGTACTTC
TRBV7-9	TRBD2	TRBJ2-3	few	CASSLGLAGGPDTQYF	TGTGCCAGCAGCTTAGGACTAGCGGGGGGGCCAGATACGCAGTATTTT
TRBV5-4	TRBD2	TRBJ2-1	many	CASSLLSGLAGVNEQFF	TGTGCCAGCAGCTTACTGTCAGGACTAGCGGGGGTGAATGAGCAGTTCTTC
TRBV27	NA	TRBJ1-2	NA	CASSSGENNYGYTF	TGTGCCAGCAGTTCTGGAGAGAACAACTATGGCTACACCTTC
TRBV25-1	NA	TRBJ2-7	once	CASSDIRQSSYEQYF	TGTGCCAGCAGTGATATTCGGCAGTCCTCCTACGAGCAGTACTTC
TRBV27	TRBD1	TRBJ1-2	NA	CASSMDRGYGYTF	TGTGCCAGCAGCATGGACAGGGGGTATGGCTACACCTTC
TRBV5-1	TRBD1	TRBJ1-1	NA	CASSPDRGNTEAFF	TGCGCCAGCAGCCCCGACAGGGGGAACACTGAAGCTTTCTTT
TRBV25-1	NA	TRBJ2-7	NA	CASSGAYEQYF	TGTGCCAGCAGTGGAGCCTACGAGCAGTACTTC
TRBV6-6	TRBD1	TRBJ1-5	few	CASSHRGSDRNQPQHF	TGTGCCAGCAGTCACAGGGGAAGCGATCGCAATCAGCCCCAGCATTTT
TRBV7-9	NA	TRBJ1-1	few	CASSQEAEAFF	TGTGCCAGCAGCCAGGAGGCTGAAGCTTTCTTT
TRBV5-1	NA	TRBJ1-5	NA	CASSLKGERNQPQHF	TGCGCCAGCAGCTTGAAAGGGGAGCGGAATCAGCCCCAGCATTTT
TRBV30	TRBD1	TRBJ1-1	NA	CAWDGTVNTEAFF	TGTGCCTGGGACGGGACAGTGAACACTGAAGCTTTCTTT
TRBV11-2	NA	TRBJ2-7	NA	CASSLVRGYEQYF	TGTGCCAGCAGCTTAGTGAGGGGGTACGAGCAGTACTTC
TRBV20-1	NA	TRBJ2-1	NA	CSGEWEDEQFF	TGCAGTGGGGAGTGGGAGGATGAGCAGTTCTTC
TRBV27	NA	TRBJ2-7	NA	CASTPEGGRTYEQYF	TGTGCCAGCACCCCAGAGGGGGGCCGTACCTACGAGCAGTACTTC
TRBV19	TRBD2	TRBJ2-1	few	CASSSGGDNEQFF	TGTGCCAGTAGTAGCGGGGGGGACAATGAGCAGTTCTTC
TRBV6-5	TRBD1	TRBJ2-2	NA	CASSWDRGGSELFF	TGTGCCAGCAGCTGGGACAGGGGAGGGTCGGAGCTGTTTTTT
TRBV7-8	NA	TRBJ1-1	NA	CASSLVAAGLNTEAFF	TGTGCCAGCAGCTTAGTAGCGGCCGGGTTGAACACTGAAGCTTTCTTT
TRBV2	NA	TRBJ1-2	once	CASSEIGLNYGYTF	TGTGCCAGCAGTGAAATCGGGCTCAACTATGGCTACACCTTC
TRBV13	TRBD1	TRBJ1-2	NA	CASSQGQTIYGYTF	TGTGCCAGCAGCCAGGGACAGACCATCTATGGCTACACCTTC
TRBV4-2	TRBD1	TRBJ2-7	NA	CASSQVGGLYEQYF	TGTGCCAGCAGCCAAGTAGGGGGCCTCTACGAGCAGTACTTC
TRBV13	NA	TRBJ2-2	NA	CASSFISRGGTGELFF	TGTGCCAGCAGCTTTATCTCCAGGGGAGGCACCGGGGAGCTGTTTTTT
TRBV9	TRBD1	TRBJ1-4	NA	CASSADRDLREKLFF	TGTGCCAGCAGCGCCGACAGGGACCTAAGGGAAAAACTGTTTTTT
TRBV6-5	NA	TRBJ2-2	few	CASIRSWATGELFF	TGTGCCAGCATCCGAAGCTGGGCCACCGGGGAGCTGTTTTTT
TRBV30	NA	TRBJ1-1	NA	CAWSVDNGNTEAFF	TGTGCCTGGAGTGTAGATAACGGAAACACTGAAGCTTTCTTT
TRBV18	NA	TRBJ1-2	NA	CASSPPENYGYTF	TGTGCCAGCTCACCACCCGAAAACTATGGCTACACCTTC
TRBV30	NA	TRBJ2-4	NA	CAWGTIDAKNIQYF	TGTGCCTGGGGTACAATTGACGCCAAAAACATTCAGTACTTC
TRBV19	NA	TRBJ1-2	few	CASSTLSDGFYGYTF	TGTGCCAGTAGTACCCTCAGCGACGGCTTCTATGGCTACACCTTC
TRBV29-1	TRBD1	TRBJ1-1	few	CSGDRGRTEAFF	TGCAGCGGCGACAGGGGGCGGACTGAAGCTTTCTTT
TRBV28	NA	TRBJ1-2	NA	CASSFPVTAYGYTF	TGTGCCAGCAGTTTCCCCGTAACAGCCTATGGCTACACCTTC
TRBV14	TRBD2	TRBJ2-5	few	CASCQGLVGETQYF	TGTGCCAGCTGTCAAGGACTAGTAGGGGAGACCCAGTACTTC
TRBV11-2	TRBD2	TRBJ2-3	NA	CASSLEWAGGPTDTQYF	TGTGCCAGCAGCTTAGAGTGGGCGGGGGGGCCCACAGATACGCAGTATTTT
TRBV19	NA	TRBJ1-2	few	CASSTGTDYGYTF	TGTGCCAGTAGCACAGGGACGGACTATGGCTACACCTTC
TRBV7-9	NA	TRBJ2-3	NA	CASSLVASTDTQYF	TGTGCCAGCAGCTTAGTAGCAAGCACAGATACGCAGTATTTT
TRBV5-6	TRBD1	TRBJ2-5	NA	CASTKGQGSSNQETQYF	TGTGCCAGCACCAAGGGACAGGGAAGTTCGAACCAAGAGACCCAGTACTTC
TRBV7-9	NA	TRBJ2-3	NA	CAAQRAWTDTQYF	TGTGCGGCGCAAAGAGCGTGGACAGATACGCAGTATTTT
TRBV7-9	NA	TRBJ1-1	NA	CASSFVSTGTEAFF	TGTGCCAGCAGCTTCGTGTCCACGGGCACTGAAGCTTTCTTT
TRBV2	TRBD1	TRBJ1-2	NA	CASSPPGQGAYGYTF	TGTGCCAGCAGTCCTCCGGGACAGGGGGCTTATGGCTACACCTTC
TRBV15	NA	TRBJ2-7	few	CATSRDQEGEDEQYF	TGTGCCACCAGCAGAGATCAAGAGGGAGAGGACGAGCAGTACTTC
TRBV5-1	TRBD1	TRBJ2-3	NA	CASSHTTGGRGDTQYF	TGCGCCAGCAGCCATACGACAGGGGGACGTGGAGATACGCAGTATTTT
TRBV2	TRBD1	TRBJ2-7	NA	CASSDLGTVSYEQYF	TGTGCCAGCAGTGATTTGGGGACAGTCTCCTACGAGCAGTACTTC
TRBV7-9	NA	TRBJ2-1	few	CASSPQDRRGNEQFF	TGTGCCAGCAGCCCACAAGACAGGCGAGGCAATGAGCAGTTCTTC
TRBV29-1	TRBD1	TRBJ1-1	NA	CSVYGQAGDTEAFF	TGCAGCGTGTACGGACAGGCGGGGGACACTGAAGCTTTCTTT
TRBV9	NA	TRBJ2-7	few	CASSVEPAPYEQYF	TGTGCCAGCAGCGTAGAACCCGCCCCCTACGAGCAGTACTTC